The sequence of this T cell receptor (beta chain) was determined in a study of breast tumors, draining lymph nodes, adjacent tissues. The study's findings and limits: Tumor repertoires ranked between lymph nodes and nontumor tissue in diversity, with V and J gene preferences. Data only fit, rather than demonstrated, lymph node origin of most tumor T cells. Luminal-like breast cancer showed significantly greater tumor-nontumor repertoire similarity than basal-like breast cancer did. Findings are consistent with lymph node origin and intratumoral expansion of most tumor T cells.

Comments on this clonotype: Its antigen is still unknown. The junction shows a germline mismatch at one end, possibly a read error.

CDR1 and CDR2 (germline): SNHLY, FYNNEI. The CDR3 is 13 amino acids. One entry per CDR3 protein, called by TCRdb with MiXCR from the multiplex PCR reads. The sample includes 16,000 or so distinct CDR3 sequences, just under 45% of them seen just once. The TCR was taken from a female donor with breast cancer. Some clones in this sample may be carry-over from other donors' samples. The chain uses TRBV2 and TRBJ2-7; the match to TRBD1 covers 10 bases. Sequenced sample: tumor-adjacent breast tissue. The CDR3 reads CASRRDRGYGQYF. In nucleotides, the CDR3 is TGTGCCAGCAGGCGGGACAGGGGTTACGGGCAGTACTTC.